The clone carrying this TCR beta chain was picked up one time. The authors split each subset's genomic DNA evenly across several immunoSEQ plates. Sequencing was performed with immunoSEQ multiplex PCR; in TCRdb, only in-frame clones are kept and a portion is missing. The sample yields 2 million to 3 million clones, 80% to 95% seen once. Between the trimmed V and J ends, which lost 4 bases and 6 bases, there was a span of 20 bases. CDR1 is MGHRA and CDR2 is YSYEKL in the germline V gene. This CDR3 spans 16 amino acids. The record originates from a study of shared clonotypes between healthy human individuals.

Sequencing used naive CD4+ T cells from PBMCs. Subset indicated: CD45RA+ positively selected. This receptor was obtained from a man younger than 35 in good health. Some clones in this sample may be carry-over from other donors' samples. The chain joins TRBV4-1 to TRBJ2-3, with a tentative D call TRBD2 (6 bases). The CDR3 spells CASSRGLPPPSDTQYF. The CDR3, as DNA: TGCGCCAGCAGCCGGGGACTCCCGCCGCCGTCTGATACGCAGTATTTT.